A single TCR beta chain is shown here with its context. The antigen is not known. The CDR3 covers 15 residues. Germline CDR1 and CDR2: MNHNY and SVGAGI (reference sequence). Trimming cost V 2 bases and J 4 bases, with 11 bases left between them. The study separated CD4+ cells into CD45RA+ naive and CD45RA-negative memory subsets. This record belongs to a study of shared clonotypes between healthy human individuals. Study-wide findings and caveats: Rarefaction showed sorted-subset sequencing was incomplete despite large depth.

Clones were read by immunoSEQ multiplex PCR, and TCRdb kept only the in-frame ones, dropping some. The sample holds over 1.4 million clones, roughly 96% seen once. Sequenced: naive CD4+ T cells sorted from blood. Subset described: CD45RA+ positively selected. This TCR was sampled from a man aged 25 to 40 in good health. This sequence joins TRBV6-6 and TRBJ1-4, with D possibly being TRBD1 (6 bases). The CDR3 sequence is CASSYRQARNEKLFF. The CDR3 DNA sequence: TGTGCCAGCAGTTACCGACAGGCCCGTAATGAAAAACTGTTTTTT.